A single sample is the source of the 10 T cell receptor beta chains below, sequenced in a study of shared clonotypes between healthy human individuals. Terminally differentiated effector memory CD45RA+ cells were excluded by CCR7 positive selection of CD45RO-negative cells. The assay was immunoSEQ multiplex PCR, and TCRdb's table has in-frame clones only and misses some. The repertoire holds about 2.1 million clones, with 80% to 95% as singletons. Sequenced: naive CD8+ T cells from PBMCs. Receptor source: a man in his late teens or twenties in good health. Some clones in this sample may be carry-over from other donors' samples.

V and J are TRBV10-3 and TRBJ2-1; D remains unclear. The CDR3 spans 16 residues. Trimming removed 6 bases at V and 3 bases at J, with 18 bases between. The germline CDR1 and CDR2 sequences are ENHRY and SYGVKD. Here the CDR3 DNA reads TGTGCCATCAGAGACCAAAGCGCACCGAACTACAATGAGCAGTTCTTC. Translated, it gives CAIRDQSAPNYNEQFF.

The rearrangement joins TRBV12-5 to TRBJ2-1; possible D gene TRBD2, 5 bases. This CDR3 region has 13 residues. V lost 5 bases to trimming and J lost 4 bases, with 9 bases between them. Per the germline V gene, CDR1 is LGHNT and CDR2 is FRNRAP. The CDR3: CASGHGNYNEQFF. The CDR3 DNA reads as TGTGCTAGTGGTCACGGGAATTACAATGAGCAGTTCTTC. Full variable domain (rest looked up from reference TRBV12-5 and TRBJ2-1): DARVTQTPRHKVTEMGQEVTMRCQPILGHNTVFWYRQTMMQGLELLAYFRNRAPLDDSGMPKDRFSAEMPDATLATLKIQPSEPRDSAVYFCASGHGNYNEQFFGPGTRLTVL.

The chain carries TRBV28 and TRBJ1-1, with D unresolved. CDR3 length: 14 amino acids. The V end lost 2 bases, the J end lost 11 bases, and 18 bases lay between the germline ends. Per germline, CDR1 MDHEN and CDR2 SYDVKM. This CDR3 reads CASSLLGYSARAFF. The CDR3 nucleotides are TGTGCCAGCAGTTTACTAGGGTATAGTGCGAGGGCTTTCTTT.

This clone is a singleton in its sample. The chain recombines TRBV29-1 with TRBJ1-1; the D is unclear. Germline V lookup: CDR1 SQVTM, CDR2 ANQGSEA. This CDR3 has 13 amino acids. The germline V and J ends were trimmed by 0 bases and 3 bases, with 8 bases remaining between them. CDR3 nucleotide sequence: TGCAGCGTTGAAGAGGAAAGGTACACTGAAGCTTTCTTT. Its protein product is CSVEEERYTEAFF.

The CDR3 DNA follows: TGTGCCAGTAGAGTTCGTGGTCCCCTGAACACTGAAGCTTTCTTT. Translating gives CASRVRGPLNTEAFF. This chain uses TRBV19 with TRBJ1-1, with D unclear. This CDR3 comprises 15 residues. CDR1 and CDR2 from the germline V gene are LNHDA and SQIVND (reference sequence). The V end lost 6 bases, the J end lost 0 bases, and 14 bases lay between the germline ends.

The chain links TRBV10-2 to TRBJ2-3, with D possibly matching TRBD2 (5 bases). V shed 0 bases and J shed 10 bases, with 17 bases lying between them. Germline CDR1 reads WSHSY; CDR2 reads SAAADI. The CDR3 length is 15 residues. The CDR3 loop is CASSESPLGKRAQYF. The CDR3 DNA is TGCGCCAGCAGTGAGTCGCCACTCGGGAAAAGGGCGCAGTATTTT.

The chain combines TRBV27 with TRBJ1-5; 8 positions agree with TRBD1. The germline V gene has CDR1 MNHEY and CDR2 SMNVEV (reference sequence). The length of the CDR3 is 14 residues. The trim removed 5 bases at V and 7 bases at J, leaving 7 bases unmatched. CDR3 in amino acids: CASSPRDRGQPQHF. CDR3 DNA sequence: TGTGCCAGCAGTCCACGAGACAGGGGCCAGCCCCAGCATTTT.

The chain uses TRBV10-2 and TRBJ1-4; D is uncertain. The germline V and J ends were trimmed by 2 bases and 0 bases, with 13 bases remaining between them. Germline V gene sequence: CDR1 WSHSY, CDR2 SAAADI. The CDR3 contains 17 residues. CDR3 region: CASSEVVGDATNEKLFF. In DNA form, the CDR3 reads TGCGCCAGCAGTGAGGTGGTAGGAGATGCAACTAATGAAAAACTGTTTTTT.

The table lists this clone with a few counts. This sequence joins TRBV9 and TRBJ1-1, with a weak D call TRBD1 (6 bases). Trimming took off 3 bases at V and 0 bases at J, with 9 bases between the two ends. The length of the CDR3 is 14 residues. From germline, CDR1 is SGDLS and CDR2 YYNGEE. The CDR3 sequence: CASSAGHLNTEAFF. CDR3 bases: TGTGCCAGCAGCGCGGGACACTTGAACACTGAAGCTTTCTTT.

The rearrangement links TRBV11-2 to TRBJ1-4; tentatively, D is TRBD1 (5 bases). Germline V CDR1 and CDR2: SGHAT, FQNNGV. The CDR3 runs to 14 residues. V dropped 3 bases and J dropped 3 bases, with 8 bases sitting between them. The CDR3 here is CASSFWGSNEKLFF. As DNA, the CDR3 is TGTGCCAGCAGCTTCTGGGGGTCTAATGAAAAACTGTTTTTT.